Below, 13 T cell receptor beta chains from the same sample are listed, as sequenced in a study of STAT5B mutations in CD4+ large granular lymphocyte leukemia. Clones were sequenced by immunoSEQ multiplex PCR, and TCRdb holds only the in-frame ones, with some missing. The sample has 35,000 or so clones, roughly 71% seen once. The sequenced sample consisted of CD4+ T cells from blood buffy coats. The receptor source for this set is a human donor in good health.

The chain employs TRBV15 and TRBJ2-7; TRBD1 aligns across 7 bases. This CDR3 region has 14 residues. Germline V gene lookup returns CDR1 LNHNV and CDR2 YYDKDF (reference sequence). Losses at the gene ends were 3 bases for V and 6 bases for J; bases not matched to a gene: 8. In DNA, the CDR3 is TGTGCCACCAGCAGTCGAAAGGGGGCGGGCGAGCAGTACTTC. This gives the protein CATSSRKGAGEQYF.

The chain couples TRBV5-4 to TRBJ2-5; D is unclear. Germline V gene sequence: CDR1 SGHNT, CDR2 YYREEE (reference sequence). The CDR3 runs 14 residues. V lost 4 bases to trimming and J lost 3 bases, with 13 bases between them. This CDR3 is CASSGHEPKETQYF. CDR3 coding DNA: TGTGCCAGCAGCGGCCATGAACCTAAAGAGACCCAGTACTTC.

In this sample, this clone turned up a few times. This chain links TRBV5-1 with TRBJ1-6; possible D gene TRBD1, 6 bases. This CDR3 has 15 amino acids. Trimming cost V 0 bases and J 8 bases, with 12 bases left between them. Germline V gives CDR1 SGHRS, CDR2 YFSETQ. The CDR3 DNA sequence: TGCGCCAGCAGCTTGGACGGCAGGGGCGATTCACCCCTCCACTTT. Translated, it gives CASSLDGRGDSPLHF. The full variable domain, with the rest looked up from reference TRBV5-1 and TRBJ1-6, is KAGVTQTPRYLIKTRGQQVTLSCSPISGHRSVSWYQQTPGQGLQFLFEYFSETQRNKGNFPGRFSGRQFSNSRSEMNVSTLELGDSALYLCASSLDGRGDSPLHFGNGTRLTVT.

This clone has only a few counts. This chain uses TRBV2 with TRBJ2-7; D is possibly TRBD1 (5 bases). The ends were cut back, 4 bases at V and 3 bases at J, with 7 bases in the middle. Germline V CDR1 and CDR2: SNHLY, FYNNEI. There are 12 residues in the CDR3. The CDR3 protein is CASSGTGYEQYF. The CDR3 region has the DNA TGTGCCAGCAGTGGAACAGGCTACGAGCAGTACTTC.

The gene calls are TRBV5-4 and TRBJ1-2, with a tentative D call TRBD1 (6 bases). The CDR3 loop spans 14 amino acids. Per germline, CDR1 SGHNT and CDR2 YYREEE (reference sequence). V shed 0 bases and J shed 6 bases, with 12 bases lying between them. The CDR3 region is CASSLAVGTNGYTF. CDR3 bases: TGTGCCAGCAGCTTGGCCGTGGGGACAAATGGCTACACCTTC.

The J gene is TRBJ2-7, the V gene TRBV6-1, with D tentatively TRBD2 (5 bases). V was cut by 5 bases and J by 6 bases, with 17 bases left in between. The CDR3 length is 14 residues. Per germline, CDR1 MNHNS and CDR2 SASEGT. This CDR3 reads CASSWETTPLEQYF. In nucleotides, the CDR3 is TGTGCCAGCAGTTGGGAGACCACCCCCCTCGAGCAGTACTTC.

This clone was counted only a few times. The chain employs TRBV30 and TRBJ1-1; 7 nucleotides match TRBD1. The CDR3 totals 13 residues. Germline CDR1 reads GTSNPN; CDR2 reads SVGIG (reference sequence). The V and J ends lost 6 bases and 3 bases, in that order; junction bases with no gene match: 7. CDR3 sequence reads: CACSRDSHTEAFF. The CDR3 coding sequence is TGTGCCTGTTCCAGGGACAGCCACACTGAAGCTTTCTTT.

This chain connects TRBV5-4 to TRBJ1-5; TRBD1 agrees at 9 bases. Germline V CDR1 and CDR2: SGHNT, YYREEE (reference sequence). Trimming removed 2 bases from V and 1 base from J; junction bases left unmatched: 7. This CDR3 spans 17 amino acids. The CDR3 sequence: CASSFGQGRGSNQPQHF. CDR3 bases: TGTGCCAGCAGCTTCGGACAGGGGAGAGGCAGCAATCAGCCCCAGCATTTT.

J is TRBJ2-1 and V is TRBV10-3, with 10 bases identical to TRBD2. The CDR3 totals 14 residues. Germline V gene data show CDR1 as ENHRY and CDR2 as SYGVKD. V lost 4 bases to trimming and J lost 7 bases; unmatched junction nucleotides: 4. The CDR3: CAISAASGGNEQFF. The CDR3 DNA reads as TGTGCCATCAGTGCCGCTAGCGGGGGTAATGAGCAGTTCTTC.

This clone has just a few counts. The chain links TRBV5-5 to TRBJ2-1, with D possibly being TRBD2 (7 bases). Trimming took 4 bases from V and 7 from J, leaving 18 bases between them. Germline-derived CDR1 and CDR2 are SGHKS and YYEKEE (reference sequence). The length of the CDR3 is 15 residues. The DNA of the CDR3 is TGTGCCAGCAGCCGCACAGGGAGGGTTGGAAATGAGCAGTTCTTC. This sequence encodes CASSRTGRVGNEQFF. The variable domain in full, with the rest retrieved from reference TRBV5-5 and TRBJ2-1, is DAGVTQSPTHLIKTRGQQVTLRCSPISGHKSVSWYQQVLGQGPQFIFQYYEKEERGRGNFPDRFSARQFPNYSSELNVNALLLGDSALYLCASSRTGRVGNEQFFGPGTRLTVL.

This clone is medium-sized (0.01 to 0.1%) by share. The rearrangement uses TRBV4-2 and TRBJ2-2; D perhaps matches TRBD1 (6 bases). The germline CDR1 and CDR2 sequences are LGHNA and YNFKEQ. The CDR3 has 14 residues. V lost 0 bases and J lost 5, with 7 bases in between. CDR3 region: CASSQEGGTGELFF. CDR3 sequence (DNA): TGTGCCAGCAGCCAAGAAGGGGGAACCGGGGAGCTGTTTTTT.

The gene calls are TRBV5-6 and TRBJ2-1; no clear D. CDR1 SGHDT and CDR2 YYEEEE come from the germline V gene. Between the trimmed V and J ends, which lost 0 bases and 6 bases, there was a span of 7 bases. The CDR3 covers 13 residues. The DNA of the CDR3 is TGTGCCAGCAGCTTGGGGGCTGGCAATGAGCAGTTCTTC. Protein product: CASSLGAGNEQFF.

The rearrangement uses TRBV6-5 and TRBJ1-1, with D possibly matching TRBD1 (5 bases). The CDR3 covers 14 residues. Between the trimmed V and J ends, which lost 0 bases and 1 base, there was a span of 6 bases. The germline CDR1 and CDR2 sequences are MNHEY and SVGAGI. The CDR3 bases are TGTGCCAGCAGTTACTCCGGGACGAACACTGAAGCTTTCTTT. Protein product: CASSYSGTNTEAFF.